The present TCR beta chain was sequenced within a study of CD8 T cells in Susac syndrome. The table lists this clonotype with a few counts. The antigen remains unidentified. Looked up from germline, CDR1 is SGHDT and CDR2 is YYEEEE. V shed 4 bases and J 3 bases; nucleotides not matched to a gene: 1. This CDR3 region has 13 residues. Random hexamers primed reverse transcription of about 0.5 to 1 ug RNA. The CDR3 of TCR beta was amplified by immunoSEQ multiplex PCR across 54 Vbeta and 13 Jbeta. One entry per CDR3 protein, called by TCRdb with MiXCR from the immunoSEQ multiplex PCR reads. The data hold a few hundred thousand distinct CDR3 sequences, with 95% observed a single time. The multiple sclerosis controls consisted of treatment-naive patients with relapsing-remitting disease, either stable or active. Negative isolation yielded CD4+ and CD8+ T cells, and FACS enriched TEMRA cells. Study-wide points: TCR sequencing and HLA analysis covered a relatively small number of individuals.

What was sequenced was CD4+ T cells from PBMCs. This receptor was obtained from a human donor with multiple sclerosis. The chain has TRBV5-6 and TRBJ2-5, with 9 bases lining up with TRBD1. The DNA of the CDR3 is TGTGCCAGCAGCCGGGACAGGGAAGAGACCCAGTACTTC. Translating it yields CASSRDREETQYF.